This T cell receptor beta chain was identified during a study of cytomegalovirus exposure and HLA in healthy donors. The primer mix had 60 Vbeta and 13 Jbeta primers. Generated by immunoSEQ multiplex PCR, the TCRdb table keeps only in-frame clones and is missing some. Found here are some 200,000 clones, approximately 88% of them singletons; the top ten hold roughly 0.7%. With regard to this clone: Its antigen is still unknown.

The study, taken as a whole, reports: Altogether, 164 TCR beta chains were recorded as cytomegalovirus-associated. Later analysis identified a missense DCLRE1C variant that was linked to TCR beta V- and J-gene trimming. Some V segments could not be told apart, so they were left out, TRBV6-2 and TRBV6-3 among them.

There are 14 residues in the CDR3. Germline CDR1 reads LNHDA; CDR2 reads SQIVND (reference sequence). Trimming removed 5 bases from V and 0 bases from J, with 10 bases in between. The sequencing sample was made of PBMCs. The gene calls are TRBV19 and TRBJ1-2; no clear D. This clonotype originated in a boy aged 2-15 years in good health and CMV-seronegative. CDR3 sequence: CASSSAATNYGYTF. The CDR3 DNA is TGTGCCAGTAGTTCGGCAGCGACTAACTATGGCTACACCTTC.